The subject of this entry is one TCR beta chain. The antigen is not known. Per the germline V gene, CDR1 is MNHEY and CDR2 is SVGAGI. With 6 bases clipped from V and 3 bases from J, the junction kept 1 base outside the gene matches. CDR3 length equals 13 residues. Healthy donors had no documented immune events, such as infections, while sampled. These data originate in a study of identifying expanded T cells in peripheral blood. The study's findings and limits: Over approximately two and four weeks, about 16.4 and 19 clones changed, versus approximately 1.1 between replicates.

Clones were sequenced by immunoSEQ multiplex PCR, and TCRdb holds only the in-frame ones, with some missing. The sample holds 100,000 to 150,000 clones, approximately 88% seen once. The genes are TRBV6-5 and TRBJ2-1; TRBD1 aligns across 8 bases. The specimen was blood. This TCR was recovered from a person aged 18-70 years in good health. CDR3 region: CASRTGVYNEQFF. CDR3 in DNA: TGTGCCAGCAGGACAGGGGTCTACAATGAGCAGTTCTTC.